A single sample is the source of the 15 T cell receptor beta chains below, sequenced in a study of breast tumors, draining lymph nodes, adjacent tissues. One entry per CDR3 protein, called by TCRdb with MiXCR from the multiplex PCR reads. The repertoire consists of about 230,000 distinct CDR3 sequences, with roughly 32% occurring once and the leading ten covering around 1.4%. Samples came from axillary lymph nodes draining the breast cancer. Sequencing was done on a sample of axillary lymph node tissue. The receptors derive from a female donor with breast cancer. Some clones in this sample may be carry-over from other donors' samples.

This clonotype was seen repeatedly, ten times or more. The chain recombines TRBV7-8 with TRBJ1-4, with no clear D. CDR1 and CDR2 (germline): SGHVS, FQNEAQ. Trimming cost V 3 bases and J 5 bases, with 4 bases left between them. This CDR3 has 12 amino acids. CDR3 amino acids: CASSFPNEKLFF. The CDR3 DNA sequence: TGTGCCAGCAGCTTTCCAAATGAAAAACTGTTTTTT. Based on the CDR3 plus reference TRBV7-8 and TRBJ1-4, the full variable domain is GAGVSQSPRYKVAKRGQDVALRCDPISGHVSLFWYQQALGQGPEFLTYFQNEAQLDKSGLPSDRFFAERPEGSVSTLKIQRTQQEDSAVYLCASSFPNEKLFFGSGTQLSVL.

The J gene is TRBJ2-5, the V gene TRBV7-2; tentative D call: TRBD2 (7 bases). This CDR3 has 14 amino acids. Trimming removed 1 base at V and 5 bases at J, with 11 bases between. Germline V gene sequence: CDR1 SGHTA, CDR2 FQGNSA. The CDR3 loop is CASSLGGGVETQYF. As DNA, the CDR3 is TGTGCCAGCAGCTTAGGGGGGGGCGTTGAGACCCAGTACTTC.

At least ten counts were recorded for this clonotype. The CDR3, as DNA: TGTGCCACCAAGGACAGGGTCGAGGAAAAACTGTTTTTT. Translating it yields CATKDRVEEKLFF. V usage is TRBV19 and J usage is TRBJ1-4; 8 bases fit TRBD1. The trim removed 10 bases at V and 8 bases at J, leaving 9 bases unmatched. This CDR3 contains 13 residues. Per the germline V gene, CDR1 is LNHDA and CDR2 is SQIVND (reference sequence).

The chain employs TRBV25-1 and TRBJ2-5; D possibly corresponds to TRBD2 (5 bases). This CDR3 is built from 15 residues. Germline CDR1 is MGHDK and CDR2 is SYGVNS. The CDR3 loop is CASMLTRRGRETQYF. In nucleotides, the CDR3 is TGTGCTAGTATGCTCACCCGGCGAGGGCGGGAGACCCAGTACTTC.

The J gene is TRBJ2-1, the V gene TRBV27, with 8 bases that match TRBD2. The V gene's germline CDR1 is MNHEY and CDR2 SMNVEV (reference sequence). V trimming: 6 bases; J trimming: 5 bases; junction bases outside the gene matches: 9. This CDR3 spans 15 amino acids. This chain's CDR3 is CASSKIAGTNNEQFF. CDR3 in DNA: TGTGCCAGCAGCAAAATAGCGGGGACCAACAATGAGCAGTTCTTC.

This clonotype was recorded a few times. This could be a read error, since a much larger clone is one nucleotide away. The J gene is TRBJ1-3, the V gene TRBV6-5; D gene ambiguous. The CDR3 contains 16 residues. Germline V gives CDR1 MNHEY, CDR2 SVGAGI. CDR3 nucleotide sequence: TGTGCCAGCAGTCACTCGATCAGGAGCTCTGGAAACACCATATATTTT. Encoded protein: CASSHSIRSSGNTIYF.

This clonotype has ten or more counts. The chain has TRBV7-3 and TRBJ1-6; D unclear. CDR1 and CDR2 (germline): SGHTA, FQGTGA. This CDR3 is built from 15 residues. The ends were cut back, 1 base at V and 8 bases at J, with 12 bases in the middle. CDR3 residues: CASSLMSSSDSPLHF. For the CDR3, the DNA is TGTGCCAGCAGCTTAATGTCCAGCAGCGATTCACCCCTCCACTTT.

The gene calls are TRBV5-1 and TRBJ2-3; D is ambiguous. This CDR3 is 11 amino acids long. Germline CDR1 and CDR2: SGHRS and YFSETQ. The V gene lost 3 bases and the J gene lost 6 bases, with 5 bases spanning the gap. The CDR3 DNA follows: TGCGCCAGCAGCTCCGCTGATACGCAGTATTTT. This encodes CASSSADTQYF.

The chain carries TRBV7-9 and TRBJ2-1, with 7 bases aligning to TRBD2. Germline trimming cut 5 bases from V and 4 bases from J; bases unmatched to any gene: 11. Germline CDR1 SEHNR, CDR2 FQNEAQ (reference sequence). The length of the CDR3 is 16 residues. CDR3 protein: CASSPPTSFPYNEQFF. CDR3 DNA sequence: TGTGCCAGCAGCCCCCCGACTAGCTTTCCATACAATGAGCAGTTCTTC.

This rearrangement joins TRBV30 to TRBJ1-1; D not resolved. Looked up from germline, CDR1 is GTSNPN and CDR2 is SVGIG (reference sequence). V lost 5 bases and J 7 bases, leaving 11 bases between the germline ends. CDR3 length equals 11 residues. The CDR3 DNA reads TGTGCCTGGGCCCGAAATGGTGAAGCTTTCTTT. It codes for CAWARNGEAFF.

This clonotype was counted at least ten times. The chain has TRBV5-1 and TRBJ2-7, with 10 positions matching TRBD1. Per the germline V gene, CDR1 is SGHRS and CDR2 is YFSETQ. With 3 bases clipped from V and 6 bases from J, the junction kept 9 bases outside the gene matches. CDR3 length: 15 amino acids. The DNA of the CDR3 is TGCGCCAGCAGCTCCGGACAGGGGGAAGGTGTCGAGCAGTACTTC. Encoded protein: CASSSGQGEGVEQYF.

This clonotype was counted many times. The chain joins TRBV20-1 to TRBJ2-5, with TRBD2 identical over 11 bases. The germline V gene has CDR1 DFQATT and CDR2 SNEGSKA (reference sequence). The CDR3 consists of 15 residues. The trim removed 5 bases at V and 4 bases at J, leaving 9 bases unmatched. CDR3 region: CSAPRLAGSLETQYF. In DNA, the CDR3 is TGCAGTGCTCCGCGACTAGCGGGATCGTTAGAGACCCAGTACTTC.

In the case of this clonotype: Given the absence of the conserved phenylalanine or tryptophan at the CDR3 end, a read error is likely. This chain connects TRBV9 to TRBJ2-1; D call uncertain. Per the germline V gene, CDR1 is SGDLS and CDR2 is YYNGEE. This CDR3 is 13 amino acids long. The DNA of the CDR3 is TGTGCCAACAGCCTCTATGGGTACAATGAGCAGTTCTCC. It codes for CANSLYGYNEQFS.

The rearrangement uses TRBV7-2 and TRBJ2-3, with TRBD2 identical over 9 bases. V lost 5 bases to trimming and J lost 11 bases; unmatched junction nucleotides: 14. Germline-derived CDR1 and CDR2 are SGHTA and FQGNSA. CDR3 length: 15 amino acids. The CDR3 spells CASSLSGSGVNEQYF. DNA for the CDR3: TGTGCCAGCAGCCTTAGCGGGAGTGGAGTGAATGAGCAGTATTTT.

There are many counts of this clonotype. The CDR3 sequence is CASTLTEETQYF. The DNA of the CDR3 is TGTGCCAGCACCTTGACGGAAGAGACCCAGTACTTC. The chain uses TRBV6-6 and TRBJ2-5; D ambiguous. Germline lookup yields CDR1 MNHNY and CDR2 SVGAGI (reference sequence). V dropped 7 bases and J dropped 3 bases, with 9 bases sitting between them. CDR3 length equals 12 residues.